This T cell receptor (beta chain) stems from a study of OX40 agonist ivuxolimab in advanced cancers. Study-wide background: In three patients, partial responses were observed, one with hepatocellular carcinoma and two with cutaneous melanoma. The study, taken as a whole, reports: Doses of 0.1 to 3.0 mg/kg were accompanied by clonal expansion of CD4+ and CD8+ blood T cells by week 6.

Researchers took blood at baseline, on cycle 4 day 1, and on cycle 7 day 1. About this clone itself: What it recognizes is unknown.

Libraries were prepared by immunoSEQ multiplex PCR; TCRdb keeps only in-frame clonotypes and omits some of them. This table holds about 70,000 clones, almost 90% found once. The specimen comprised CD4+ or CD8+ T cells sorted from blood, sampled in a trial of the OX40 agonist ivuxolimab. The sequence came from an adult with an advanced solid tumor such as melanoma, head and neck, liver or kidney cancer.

The CDR3, as DNA: TGTGCTAGTGGTTCCCGACAGGGAGATGAAGAGACCCAGTACTTC. It translates to CASGSRQGDEETQYF. The chain links TRBV12-5 to TRBJ2-5; 7 bases match TRBD1. The CDR3 runs 15 residues. CDR1 LGHNT and CDR2 FRNRAP come from the germline V gene. V shed 4 bases and J 3 bases; nucleotides not matched to a gene: 8. The full variable domain, completed using reference TRBV12-5 and TRBJ2-5, is DARVTQTPRHKVTEMGQEVTMRCQPILGHNTVFWYRQTMMQGLELLAYFRNRAPLDDSGMPKDRFSAEMPDATLATLKIQPSEPRDSAVYFCASGSRQGDEETQYFGPGTRLLVL.